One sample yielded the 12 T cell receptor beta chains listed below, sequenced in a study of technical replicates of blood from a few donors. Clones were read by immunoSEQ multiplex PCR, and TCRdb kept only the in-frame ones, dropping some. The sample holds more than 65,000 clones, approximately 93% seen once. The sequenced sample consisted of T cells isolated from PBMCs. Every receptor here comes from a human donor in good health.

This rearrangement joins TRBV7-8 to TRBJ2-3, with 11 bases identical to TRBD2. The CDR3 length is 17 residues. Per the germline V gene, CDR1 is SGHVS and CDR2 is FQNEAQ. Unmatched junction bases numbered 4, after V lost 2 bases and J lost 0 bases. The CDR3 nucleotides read TGTGCCAGCAGCTTACCCCGGACTAGCGGGAGCACAGATACGCAGTATTTT. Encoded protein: CASSLPRTSGSTDTQYF.

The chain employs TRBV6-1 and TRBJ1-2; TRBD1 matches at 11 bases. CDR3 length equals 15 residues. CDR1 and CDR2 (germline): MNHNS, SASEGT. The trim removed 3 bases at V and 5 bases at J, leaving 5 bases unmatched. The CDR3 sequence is CASSDSGTGGYGYTF. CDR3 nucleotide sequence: TGTGCCAGCAGTGACTCCGGGACAGGGGGGTATGGCTACACCTTC.

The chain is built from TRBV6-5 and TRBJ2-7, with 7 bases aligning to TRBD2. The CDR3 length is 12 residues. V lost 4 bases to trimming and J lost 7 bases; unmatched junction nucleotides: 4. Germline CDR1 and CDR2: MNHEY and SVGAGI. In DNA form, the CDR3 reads TGTGCCAGCAGTTTTGGGAGGGGAGAGCAGTACTTC. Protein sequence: CASSFGRGEQYF.

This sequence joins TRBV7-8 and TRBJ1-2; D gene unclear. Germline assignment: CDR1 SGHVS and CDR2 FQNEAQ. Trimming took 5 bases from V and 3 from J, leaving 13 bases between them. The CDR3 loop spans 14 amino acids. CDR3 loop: CASSLLTLYYGYTF. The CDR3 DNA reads TGTGCCAGCAGCCTGCTGACTTTGTACTATGGCTACACCTTC.

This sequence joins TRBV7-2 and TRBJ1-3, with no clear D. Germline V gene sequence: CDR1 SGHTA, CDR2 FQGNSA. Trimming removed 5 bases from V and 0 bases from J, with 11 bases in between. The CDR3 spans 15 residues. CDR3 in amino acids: CASSLRRSSGNTIYF. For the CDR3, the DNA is TGTGCCAGCAGCCTTAGACGGAGCTCTGGAAACACCATATATTTT.

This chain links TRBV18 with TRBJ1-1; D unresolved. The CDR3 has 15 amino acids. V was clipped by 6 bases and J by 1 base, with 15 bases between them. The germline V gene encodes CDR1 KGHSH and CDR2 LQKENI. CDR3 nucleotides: TGTGCCAGCTCCCCGACCGGGATCGGGAACACTGAAGCTTTCTTT. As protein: CASSPTGIGNTEAFF.

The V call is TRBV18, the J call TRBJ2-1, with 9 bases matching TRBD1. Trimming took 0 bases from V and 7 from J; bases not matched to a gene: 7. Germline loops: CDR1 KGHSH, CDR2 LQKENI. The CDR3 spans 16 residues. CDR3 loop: CASSPPIGDRVNEQFF. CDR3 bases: TGTGCCAGCTCACCACCAATAGGGGACAGGGTTAATGAGCAGTTCTTC.

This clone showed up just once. CDR3 region: CAIKGRGNQPQHF. The CDR3 DNA reads as TGTGCCATCAAGGGGCGAGGCAATCAGCCCCAGCATTTT. The chain employs TRBV19 and TRBJ1-5; a weak D match, TRBD1 (5 bases). CDR3 length equals 13 residues. Per germline, CDR1 LNHDA and CDR2 SQIVND (reference sequence). V was cut by 10 bases and J by 2 bases, with 12 bases left in between.

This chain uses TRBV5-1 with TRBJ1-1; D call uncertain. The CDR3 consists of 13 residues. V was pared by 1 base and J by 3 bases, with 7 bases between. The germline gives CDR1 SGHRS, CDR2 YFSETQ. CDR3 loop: CASSLNGYTEAFF. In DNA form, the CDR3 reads TGCGCCAGCAGCTTGAACGGGTACACTGAAGCTTTCTTT.

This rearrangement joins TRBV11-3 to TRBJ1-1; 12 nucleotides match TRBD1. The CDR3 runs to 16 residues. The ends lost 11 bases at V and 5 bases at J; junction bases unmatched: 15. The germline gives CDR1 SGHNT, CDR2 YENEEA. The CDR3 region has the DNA TGTGCCGGAAAGTGTTCGGGACAGGGGGCGAGGACTGAAGCTTTCTTT. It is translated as CAGKCSGQGARTEAFF.

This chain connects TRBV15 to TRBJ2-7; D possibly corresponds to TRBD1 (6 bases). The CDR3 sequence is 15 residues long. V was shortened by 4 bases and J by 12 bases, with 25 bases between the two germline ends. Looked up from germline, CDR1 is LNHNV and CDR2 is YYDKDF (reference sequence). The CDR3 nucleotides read TGTGCCACCAGCAAAAAAGGACCCGGTCCAGGGGAGAGGTACTTC. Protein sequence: CATSKKGPGPGERYF.

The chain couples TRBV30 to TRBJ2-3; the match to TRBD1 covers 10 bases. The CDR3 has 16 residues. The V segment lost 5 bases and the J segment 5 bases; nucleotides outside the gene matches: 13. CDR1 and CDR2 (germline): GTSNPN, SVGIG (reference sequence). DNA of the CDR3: TGTGCCTGGTCTTTCGGGACTGACAGGGGGCAAGATACGCAGTATTTT. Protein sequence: CAWSFGTDRGQDTQYF.